The 31 T cell receptor beta chains below were found in one sample sequenced in a study of shared clonotypes between healthy human individuals. The data were produced by immunoSEQ multiplex PCR, yet TCRdb's version contains in-frame clones alone and is incomplete. The sample comprises 2.3 million or so clones, about 92% of which are singletons, and about 0.37% rests with the top ten. Material: naive CD4+ T cells from PBMCs. Subset here: CD45RA+ positively selected. The source of these receptors is a man between 18 and 35 years old in good health. Some clones in this sample may be carry-over from other donors' samples.

The V and J genes are TRBV27 and TRBJ2-7; D unclear. Per germline, CDR1 MNHEY and CDR2 SMNVEV (reference sequence). Trimming removed 2 bases from V and 3 bases from J, with 14 bases in between. This CDR3 spans 15 amino acids. CDR3 DNA sequence: TGTGCCAGCAGTTTAGGCTTTGGCCCTTTCTACGAGCAGTACTTC. Its translation is CASSLGFGPFYEQYF.

About this clone itself: Other DNA sequences in the sample encode the same CDR3. J is TRBJ1-2 and V is TRBV7-9, with 10 bases fitting TRBD1. CDR3 length equals 14 residues. The junction had 4 bases not matched to a gene; V was cut back by 5 bases and J by 4 bases. Germline assignment: CDR1 SEHNR and CDR2 FQNEAQ (reference sequence). This CDR3 reads CASSPGQGPYGYTF. The CDR3 coding sequence is TGTGCCAGCAGCCCGGGACAGGGGCCCTATGGCTACACCTTC.

A few counts support this clone. The genes are TRBV2 and TRBJ2-7; 7 bases fit TRBD1. Germline V gene sequence: CDR1 SNHLY, CDR2 FYNNEI. Trimming removed 5 bases from V and 5 bases from J; junction bases left unmatched: 9. The CDR3 sequence is 14 residues long. The DNA of the CDR3 is TGTGCCAGCAGTCTACAGGGGATTAGCGACGAGCAGTACTTC. This codes for CASSLQGISDEQYF.

The gene calls are TRBV5-8 and TRBJ2-3; D is possibly TRBD1 (5 bases). Germline loops: CDR1 SGHTS, CDR2 YDEGEE. The V end was cut by 0 bases, the J end by 6 bases, with 14 bases between. This CDR3 region has 15 residues. DNA for the CDR3: TGTGCCAGCAGCTTGGAACAGGTCACGATGGATACGCAGTATTTT. Translation gives CASSLEQVTMDTQYF.

A note on this clone: Other DNA variants within this sample encode the same CDR3. This CDR3 is CARSYPYEQYF. For the CDR3, the DNA is TGTGCCAGAAGCTACCCCTACGAGCAGTACTTC. This sequence joins TRBV5-3 and TRBJ2-7; D is ambiguous. TRBV5-3 has ORF status, its function being uncertain. This CDR3 has 11 residues. Trimming removed 3 bases from V and 2 bases from J, with 3 bases in between.

This clone showed up just once. The chain combines TRBV15 with TRBJ2-7; D possibly corresponds to TRBD2 (5 bases). Trimming left V 4 bases short and J 5 bases short, with 15 bases between. Germline CDR1 and CDR2: LNHNV and YYDKDF (reference sequence). CDR3 length: 14 residues. The CDR3 loop reads CATSIGRLANEQYF. The DNA for the CDR3 is TGTGCCACCAGCATTGGGAGACTCGCAAACGAGCAGTACTTC.

Only one count was recorded for this clone. The rearrangement joins TRBV5-1 to TRBJ2-2; TRBD2 aligns across 9 bases. The CDR3 is made up of 15 amino acids. Germline V lookup: CDR1 SGHRS, CDR2 YFSETQ. Germline trimming cut 4 bases from V and 6 bases from J; bases unmatched to any gene: 7. CDR3 sequence: CASSGLAGISGELFF. The CDR3 nucleotides are TGCGCCAGCAGCGGGCTAGCGGGAATTTCCGGGGAGCTGTTTTTT.

This clone was observed a single time. The same CDR3 is also encoded by other DNA sequences in this sample. V is TRBV18 and J is TRBJ2-5; no clear D. The CDR3 spans 13 residues. From germline, CDR1 is KGHSH and CDR2 LQKENI. V was cut by 0 bases and J by 5 bases, with 7 bases left in between. The DNA of the CDR3 is TGTGCCAGCTCACCACCATCGTCGGAGACCCAGTACTTC. It codes for CASSPPSSETQYF.

The V and J genes are TRBV11-2 and TRBJ2-7, with 9 bases lining up with TRBD2. The CDR3 totals 16 residues. Germline lookup yields CDR1 SGHAT and CDR2 FQNNGV. Trimming took 3 bases from V and 2 from J; bases not matched to a gene: 8. CDR3 nucleotide sequence: TGTGCCAGCAGCTTCCGTAGGACTAGCGTGACCTACGAGCAGTACTTC. Translated, it gives CASSFRRTSVTYEQYF. The variable domain in full, with the rest retrieved from reference TRBV11-2 and TRBJ2-7, is EAGVAQSPRYKIIEKRQSVAFWCNPISGHATLYWYQQILGQGPKLLIQFQNNGVVDDSQLPKDRFSAERLKGVDSTLKIQPAKLEDSAVYLCASSFRRTSVTYEQYFGPGTRLTVT.

This chain links TRBV19 with TRBJ1-5; possible D gene TRBD1, 6 bases. This CDR3 has 18 amino acids. Trimming removed 0 bases at V and 1 base at J, with 16 bases between. Germline V gene lookup returns CDR1 LNHDA and CDR2 SQIVND (reference sequence). The chain's CDR3 is CASSIDLRQGMSNQPQHF. DNA for the CDR3: TGTGCCAGTAGTATAGATCTGCGCCAGGGGATGAGCAATCAGCCCCAGCATTTT.

The CDR3 sequence: CASSLALASSYEQYF. DNA for the CDR3: TGTGCCAGCAGCTTAGCCCTGGCTAGCTCCTACGAGCAGTACTTC. The chain couples TRBV7-9 to TRBJ2-7; D remains ambiguous. Trimming shortened V by 0 bases and J by 0 bases, and 9 bases separated the two germline ends. Germline V gene sequence: CDR1 SEHNR, CDR2 FQNEAQ (reference sequence). The CDR3 consists of 15 residues.

The rearrangement uses TRBV4-1 and TRBJ1-4; D may be TRBD1 (5 bases). CDR1 is MGHRA, CDR2 YSYEKL, per germline. V was trimmed by 7 bases and J by 8 bases, leaving 11 bases between them. CDR3 length equals 12 residues. The CDR3 DNA reads as TGCGCCAGCATGGGGCCAGTCGAAAAACTGTTTTTT. Encoded protein: CASMGPVEKLFF.

This clone showed up just once. The rearrangement joins TRBV9 to TRBJ1-1; no reliable D call. The CDR3 extends over 14 amino acids. Germline CDR1 SGDLS, CDR2 YYNGEE. Trimming shortened V by 3 bases and J by 1 base, and 10 bases separated the two germline ends. CDR3 region: CASSARRQNTEAFF. The CDR3 DNA reads as TGTGCCAGCAGCGCAAGACGTCAGAACACTGAAGCTTTCTTT.

The J gene is TRBJ1-3, the V gene TRBV27; 7 nucleotides line up with TRBD1. Germline values: CDR1 MNHEY, CDR2 SMNVEV (reference sequence). The V and J ends lost 2 bases and 0 bases, in that order; junction bases with no gene match: 7. The CDR3 has 17 amino acids. The CDR3 nucleotides are TGTGCCAGCAGTTTACCCCGACAGGGTCTCTCTGGAAACACCATATATTTT. It specifies CASSLPRQGLSGNTIYF.

The rearrangement uses TRBV5-1 and TRBJ1-4; TRBD1 matches at 9 bases. The CDR3 sequence is 16 residues long. From germline, CDR1 is SGHRS and CDR2 YFSETQ. The junction had 8 bases not matched to a gene; V was cut back by 1 base and J by 7 bases. CDR3 coding DNA: TGCGCCAGCAGCTTGACCACAGGGGGCGCGGGTGAAAAACTGTTTTTT. Encoded protein: CASSLTTGGAGEKLFF.

J is TRBJ2-3 and V is TRBV19, with D possibly matching TRBD2 (6 bases). CDR3 length: 16 residues. Germline V CDR1 and CDR2: LNHDA, SQIVND (reference sequence). With 3 bases removed from V and 1 base from J, the gap between germline ends came to 14 bases. In nucleotides, the CDR3 is TGTGCCAGTAGTATGGCCGGGGGAGTAGGCACAGATACGCAGTATTTT. Protein product: CASSMAGGVGTDTQYF. The full variable domain, its missing parts supplied by reference TRBV19 and TRBJ2-3, is DGGITQSPKYLFRKEGQNVTLSCEQNLNHDAMYWYRQDPGQGLRLIYYSQIVNDFQKGDIAEGYSVSREKKESFPLTVTSAQKNPTAFYLCASSMAGGVGTDTQYFGPGTRLTVL.

Here the CDR3 reads CASSLRAGPSYEQYF. CDR3 sequence (DNA): TGTGCCAGCAGCTTAAGGGCAGGACCCTCCTACGAGCAGTACTTC. The gene calls are TRBV7-2 and TRBJ2-5; D call uncertain. The DNA matches TRBJ2-7 better at its end, which makes the J call doubtful. CDR3 length: 15 residues. Germline CDR1 SGHTA, CDR2 FQGNSA.

This chain links TRBV4-1 with TRBJ1-2, with D uncertain. The germline V gene encodes CDR1 MGHRA and CDR2 YSYEKL. V dropped 0 bases and J dropped 6 bases, with 20 bases sitting between them. This CDR3 contains 17 residues. This CDR3 is CASSQEVSSGGRNGYTF. The CDR3 nucleotides are TGCGCCAGCAGCCAAGAGGTTTCTTCCGGCGGCCGGAATGGCTACACCTTC.

The chain links TRBV9 to TRBJ2-4; 7 positions match TRBD1. CDR1 SGDLS and CDR2 YYNGEE come from the germline V gene. There are 15 residues in the CDR3. Germline trimming cut 3 bases from V and 3 bases from J; bases unmatched to any gene: 6. The DNA for the CDR3 is TGTGCCAGCAGCGGACAGGGAGTAGGCAAAAACATTCAGTACTTC. It specifies CASSGQGVGKNIQYF.

This chain connects TRBV5-4 to TRBJ2-1, with D possibly matching TRBD2 (5 bases). Trimming left V 0 bases short and J 6 bases short, with 13 bases between. The length of the CDR3 is 15 residues. Per the germline V gene, CDR1 is SGHNT and CDR2 is YYREEE (reference sequence). The CDR3 reads CASSLATRKGNEQFF. The CDR3 DNA follows: TGTGCCAGCAGCTTGGCCACTAGAAAGGGCAATGAGCAGTTCTTC.

This chain uses TRBV2 with TRBJ2-2, with D hard to call. Germline loops: CDR1 SNHLY, CDR2 FYNNEI. V lost 6 bases and J lost 3, with 11 bases in between. The CDR3 has 14 residues. The CDR3 region is CASRTLLDTGELFF. Written as DNA, the CDR3 is TGTGCCAGCAGAACGTTACTGGACACCGGGGAGCTGTTTTTT.

The rearrangement uses TRBV15 and TRBJ2-1; D might be TRBD2 (6 bases). Between the trimmed V and J ends, which lost 3 bases and 7 bases, there was a span of 19 bases. Germline CDR1 reads LNHNV; CDR2 reads YYDKDF (reference sequence). The CDR3 sequence is 16 residues long. As DNA, the CDR3 is TGTGCCACCAGCAGGGCCCTTGGGGGAGGTCAAAATGAGCAGTTCTTC. Its protein is CATSRALGGGQNEQFF.

The V call is TRBV28, the J call TRBJ2-3; TRBD2 matches at 8 bases. V dropped 5 bases and J dropped 3; count of bases not matched to a gene: 13. This CDR3 has 17 residues. Germline loops: CDR1 MDHEN, CDR2 SYDVKM. CDR3 nucleotide sequence: TGTGCCAGCAGTCGGCTAGGAAGCGGGAGAGATACAGATACGCAGTATTTT. As protein: CASSRLGSGRDTDTQYF.

Only a few counts were recorded for this clone. J is TRBJ1-5 and V is TRBV5-5; TRBD1 is a possible D gene (6 bases). Trimming left V 4 bases short and J 8 bases short, with 22 bases between. The germline CDR1 and CDR2 sequences are SGHKS and YYEKEE (reference sequence). CDR3 length: 16 amino acids. The CDR3 is CASSISSLRGLEPQHF. The CDR3 coding sequence is TGTGCCAGCAGCATCTCGAGTCTCAGGGGTTTGGAGCCCCAGCATTTT.

This clone appeared a single time. The rearrangement joins TRBV28 to TRBJ2-1; D is possibly TRBD1 or TRBD2 (7 bases each). Between the trimmed V and J ends, which lost 7 bases and 6 bases, there was a span of 16 bases. CDR1 and CDR2 (germline): MDHEN, SYDVKM. This CDR3 is 14 amino acids long. CDR3 region: CASILGGGGNEQFF. The CDR3 DNA reads TGTGCCAGCATTCTGGGAGGGGGCGGCAATGAGCAGTTCTTC.

This clone appeared once. The genes are TRBV28 and TRBJ1-1, with 8 bases fitting TRBD1. The CDR3 extends over 14 amino acids. Germline CDR1 and CDR2: MDHEN and SYDVKM. V was clipped by 2 bases and J by 5 bases; unmatched bases: 4. The CDR3 reads CASSLRTGITEAFF. CDR3 bases: TGTGCCAGCAGTTTACGGACAGGGATAACTGAAGCTTTCTTT.

This rearrangement joins TRBV6-6 to TRBJ2-7; TRBD2 is a possible D gene (5 bases). Germline values: CDR1 MNHNY, CDR2 SVGAGI (reference sequence). The V end lost 6 bases, the J end lost 2 bases, and 14 bases lay between the germline ends. This CDR3 has 14 residues. The CDR3 coding sequence is TGTGCCAGCAGCCCCTTAAGGGAGCCCTACGAGCAGTACTTC. This translates into CASSPLREPYEQYF.

This clone has only one observation. The chain is built from TRBV6-5 and TRBJ2-7; D is undetermined. Trimming took off 6 bases at V and 2 bases at J, with 11 bases between the two ends. Germline V gene lookup returns CDR1 MNHEY and CDR2 SVGAGI. The CDR3 is made up of 13 amino acids. In DNA form, the CDR3 reads TGTGCCAGCAGATCTGCCGGCACCTACGAGCAGTACTTC. Its translation: CASRSAGTYEQYF.

The chain has TRBV18 and TRBJ2-1; D remains unclear. The germline CDR1 and CDR2 sequences are KGHSH and LQKENI. Trimming removed 3 bases at V and 9 bases at J, with 15 bases between. The CDR3 has 14 residues. CDR3 loop: CASSPLSLLGEQFF. CDR3 coding DNA: TGTGCCAGCTCACCTTTATCACTTCTCGGTGAGCAGTTCTTC.

This chain uses TRBV6-5 with TRBJ1-3; D not certain. The germline V gene has CDR1 MNHEY and CDR2 SVGAGI. The CDR3 has 15 residues. With 5 bases removed from V and 0 bases from J, the gap between germline ends came to 11 bases. CDR3 residues: CASSLDRTSGNTIYF. CDR3 in DNA: TGTGCCAGCAGTCTCGACCGGACCTCTGGAAACACCATATATTTT.

The chain carries TRBV6-5 and TRBJ1-2; TRBD1 is a possible D gene (6 bases). The germline CDR1 and CDR2 sequences are MNHEY and SVGAGI. The CDR3 covers 14 residues. With 6 bases removed from V and 11 bases from J, the gap between germline ends came to 22 bases. CDR3 amino acids: CASSQGRTVQPYTF. The DNA of the CDR3 is TGTGCCAGCAGCCAGGGGAGGACGGTCCAACCTTACACCTTC.